A single sample is the source of the 30 T cell receptor beta chains below, sequenced in a study of PD-L1 blockade in urothelial cancer. Documented time point: peripheral blood 6 weeks after treatment start. Measured with immunoSEQ multiplex PCR; TCRdb has only the in-frame clones, and not every one. The sample lists 100,000 to 150,000 clones; around 86% were seen once. Source: PBMCs, taken around atezolizumab (anti-PD-L1) treatment. The receptor source for this set is a man aged 45-65 years with urothelial cancer.

The chain combines TRBV9 with TRBJ2-3; D not certain. V lost 4 bases to trimming and J lost 3 bases, with 15 bases between them. The germline V gene encodes CDR1 SGDLS and CDR2 YYNGEE. There are 15 residues in the CDR3. The chain's CDR3 is CASSPASARTDTQYF. In DNA form, the CDR3 reads TGTGCCAGCAGCCCCGCGAGCGCCCGAACAGATACGCAGTATTTT.

This clone showed up just once. This sequence joins TRBV2 and TRBJ2-7; D is undetermined. The CDR3 has 13 amino acids. V was trimmed by 10 bases and J by 2 bases, leaving 15 bases between them. Per the germline V gene, CDR1 is SNHLY and CDR2 is FYNNEI. CDR3: CATLGSPAYEQYF. CDR3 DNA sequence: TGTGCCACCCTGGGCTCCCCGGCCTACGAGCAGTACTTC.

The chain is built from TRBV11-2 and TRBJ2-7; perhaps TRBD2 as D (6 bases). V lost 1 base and J lost 1, with 17 bases in between. The CDR3 has 17 residues. CDR1 and CDR2 (germline): SGHAT, FQNNGV. CDR3 residues: CASSLGRGGPVSYEQYF. CDR3 DNA sequence: TGTGCCAGCAGCTTAGGTCGAGGAGGGCCCGTGTCCTACGAGCAGTACTTC.

The chain carries TRBV5-1 and TRBJ1-1, with 9 positions matching TRBD1. This CDR3 is built from 17 residues. After removal of 4 bases from V and 0 bases from J, the junction contained 10 bases not matched to a gene. CDR1 and CDR2 (germline): SGHRS, YFSETQ. The CDR3 protein is CASSPSRDRVLNTEAFF. The CDR3 DNA reads TGCGCCAGCAGCCCGTCCCGGGACAGGGTTCTGAACACTGAAGCTTTCTTT.

The chain is built from TRBV10-3 and TRBJ1-4; TRBD1 is a possible D gene (6 bases). Germline CDR1 reads ENHRY; CDR2 reads SYGVKD. Trimming left V 2 bases short and J 2 bases short, with 9 bases between. This CDR3 is built from 15 residues. The CDR3 sequence: CAISETGRTNEKLFF. CDR3 nucleotides: TGTGCCATCAGTGAGACAGGGCGGACTAATGAAAAACTGTTTTTT.

A few counts support this clone. This sequence joins TRBV6-5 and TRBJ1-6; 8 nucleotides align to TRBD1. Germline V gene sequence: CDR1 MNHEY, CDR2 SVGAGI. The V segment lost 4 bases and the J segment 2 bases; nucleotides outside the gene matches: 4. This CDR3 has 16 residues. CDR3 nucleotides: TGTGCCAGCAGTTTAAGACAGGGGACCTATAATTCACCCCTCCACTTT. Translation: CASSLRQGTYNSPLHF.

This clone was seen only a few times. This chain links TRBV6-1 with TRBJ1-2, with 9 bases matching TRBD1. The CDR3 is made up of 15 amino acids. Unmatched junction bases numbered 10, after V lost 7 bases and J lost 4 bases. Per germline, CDR1 MNHNS and CDR2 SASEGT. The CDR3 DNA sequence: TGTGCCAGCACCGCCCCACAGGGGGCTCGCTATGGCTACACCTTC. It translates to CASTAPQGARYGYTF.

The V call is TRBV28, the J call TRBJ2-5; 11 bases align to TRBD2. Germline values: CDR1 MDHEN, CDR2 SYDVKM. V trimming: 6 bases; J trimming: 3 bases; junction bases outside the gene matches: 9. The CDR3 extends over 16 amino acids. CDR3 protein: CASRPGLAATKETQYF. The CDR3 DNA is TGTGCCAGCAGGCCGGGACTAGCGGCAACCAAAGAGACCCAGTACTTC.

The rearrangement uses TRBV28 and TRBJ2-7; D possibly corresponds to TRBD1 (6 bases). In germline, CDR1 is MDHEN, CDR2 SYDVKM. This CDR3 contains 14 residues. The germline V and J ends were trimmed by 5 bases and 3 bases, with 14 bases remaining between them. The CDR3 here is CASSGTNGGYEQYF. CDR3 bases: TGTGCCAGCAGTGGGACAAATGGCGGCTACGAGCAGTACTTC. Filled out from reference TRBV28 and TRBJ2-7, the complete variable domain reads DVKVTQSSRYLVKRTGEKVFLECVQDMDHENMFWYRQDPGLGLRLIYFSYDVKMKEKGDIPEGYSVSREKKERFSLILESASTNQTSMYLCASSGTNGGYEQYFGPGTRLTVT.

The CDR3 is CASSQSSTAYNEQFF. The CDR3 DNA sequence: TGCGCCAGCAGCCAATCTTCTACCGCCTACAATGAGCAGTTCTTC. The chain carries TRBV4-1 and TRBJ2-1; no clear D. V was pared by 2 bases and J by 2 bases, with 10 bases between. Germline V CDR1 and CDR2: MGHRA, YSYEKL. The CDR3 extends over 15 amino acids.

This clone showed up just once. The chain employs TRBV5-1 and TRBJ2-5; 8 nucleotides line up with TRBD1. Germline loops: CDR1 SGHRS, CDR2 YFSETQ. Germline trimming cut 7 bases from V and 1 base from J; bases unmatched to any gene: 3. CDR3 size: 13 residues. CDR3: CASRTGPQETQYF. The CDR3 DNA reads as TGCGCCAGCCGGACAGGGCCCCAAGAGACCCAGTACTTC.

This chain connects TRBV5-4 to TRBJ2-1; 8 positions agree with TRBD2. Germline V CDR1 and CDR2: SGHNT, YYREEE (reference sequence). The CDR3 is 14 amino acids. V lost 0 bases and J lost 10; bases outside the gene matches: 6. In nucleotides, the CDR3 is TGTGCCAGCAGCTTGGTCACTAGCGGCTCCGAGCAGTTCTTC. The encoded protein is CASSLVTSGSEQFF.

This chain joins TRBV5-1 and TRBJ2-1; 9 positions agree with TRBD2. Trimming took 1 base from V and 7 from J; bases not matched to a gene: 9. This CDR3 spans 16 amino acids. Germline V gene sequence: CDR1 SGHRS, CDR2 YFSETQ. CDR3 DNA sequence: TGCGCCAGCAGCTTGAATGTGGCTAGCGGGAAAAATGAGCAGTTCTTC. It yields the protein CASSLNVASGKNEQFF.

The chain has TRBV9 and TRBJ2-3, with TRBD2 as a possible D gene (6 bases). Between the trimmed V and J ends, which lost 4 bases and 0 bases, there was a span of 9 bases. The CDR3 is made up of 14 amino acids. Looked up from germline, CDR1 is SGDLS and CDR2 is YYNGEE. The CDR3 loop is CASSFSGSTDTQYF. In DNA form, the CDR3 reads TGTGCCAGCAGCTTCAGCGGGAGCACAGATACGCAGTATTTT.

This clone was seen once. The chain employs TRBV7-2 and TRBJ1-4; maybe TRBD1 (5 bases). The CDR3 is 15 residues long. CDR1 and CDR2 from the germline V gene are SGHTA and FQGNSA. Trimming stripped 5 bases from V and 4 bases from J, with 14 bases between. CDR3 sequence reads: CASSPRQLSNEKLFF. In nucleotides, the CDR3 is TGTGCCAGCAGCCCCCGACAGCTAAGTAATGAAAAACTGTTTTTT.

Here the CDR3 reads CASSTWGQGNSPLHF. CDR3 nucleotide sequence: TGTGCCAGTAGTACGTGGGGACAGGGGAATTCACCCCTCCACTTT. The rearrangement uses TRBV19 and TRBJ1-6, with 10 bases identical to TRBD1. The length of the CDR3 is 15 residues. Germline CDR1 LNHDA, CDR2 SQIVND (reference sequence). Trimming removed 4 bases from V and 7 bases from J; junction bases left unmatched: 4.

The rearrangement links TRBV5-6 to TRBJ2-7, with 11 nucleotides matching TRBD2. Germline loops: CDR1 SGHDT, CDR2 YYEEEE. Trimming took 6 bases from V and 2 from J; bases not matched to a gene: 7. The CDR3 covers 15 residues. The CDR3 region is CASTPGLAAAYEQYF. The CDR3 bases are TGTGCCAGCACCCCGGGACTAGCGGCTGCCTACGAGCAGTACTTC.

The chain carries TRBV5-5 and TRBJ2-6, with unresolved D. CDR3 size: 15 residues. Germline CDR1 reads SGHKS; CDR2 reads YYEKEE (reference sequence). V was pared by 2 bases and J by 4 bases, with 10 bases between. In DNA, the CDR3 is TGTGCCAGCAGCTTATCACAGTGGGGGGCCAACGTCCTGACTTTC. Protein sequence: CASSLSQWGANVLTF.

This clone showed up just once. V gene TRBV2 combines with J gene TRBJ2-1; 10 bases are a match to TRBD2. Germline trimming cut 8 bases from V and 10 bases from J; bases unmatched to any gene: 11. This CDR3 has 14 amino acids. CDR1 SNHLY and CDR2 FYNNEI come from the germline V gene. Written as DNA, the CDR3 is TGTGCCAGCTCCACTAGCGGGGCGGGGCGGGAGCAGTTCTTC. Amino acid sequence: CASSTSGAGREQFF. The full variable domain, rest sourced from reference TRBV2 and TRBJ2-1, is EPEVTQTPSHQVTQMGQEVILRCVPISNHLYFYWYRQILGQKVEFLVSFYNNEISEKSEIFDDQFSVERPDGSNFTLKIRSTKLEDSAMYFCASSTSGAGREQFFGPGTRLTVL.

This chain uses TRBV13 with TRBJ2-5, with D maybe TRBD2 (6 bases). Per germline, CDR1 PRHDT and CDR2 FYEKMQ (reference sequence). The CDR3 spans 15 residues. Trimming shortened V by 5 bases and J by 5 bases, and 18 bases separated the two germline ends. CDR3 DNA sequence: TGTGCCAGCAGCCATCGTGGGCGGGATGGGGAGACCCAGTACTTC. Its protein product is CASSHRGRDGETQYF.

Comment on this clone: Other DNA sequences in this sample translate to the same CDR3. V and J are TRBV6-6 and TRBJ1-1; D unclear. This CDR3 spans 12 amino acids. Trimming pared 2 bases from V and 4 bases from J, leaving 5 bases between. Germline assignment: CDR1 MNHNY and CDR2 SVGAGI (reference sequence). The CDR3: CASSYGGTEAFF. CDR3 sequence (DNA): TGTGCCAGCAGTTACGGCGGCACTGAAGCTTTCTTT.

The V gene is TRBV5-4, the J gene TRBJ1-3, with D unresolved. From germline, CDR1 is SGHNT and CDR2 YYREEE (reference sequence). CDR3 length: 16 residues. V was pared by 6 bases and J by 0 bases, with 16 bases between. CDR3 residues: CASNPGGADSGNTIYF. CDR3 bases: TGTGCCAGCAACCCAGGAGGAGCTGACTCTGGAAACACCATATATTTT.

The chain carries TRBV7-6 and TRBJ1-5; perhaps TRBD1 as D (6 bases). V was trimmed by 2 bases and J by 6 bases, leaving 11 bases between them. The CDR3 runs to 14 residues. Germline V gene lookup returns CDR1 SGHVS and CDR2 FNYEAQ. CDR3 residues: CASSLLSGAQPQHF. As DNA, the CDR3 is TGTGCCAGCAGCTTACTGTCAGGGGCTCAGCCCCAGCATTTT.

This clone occurred once. J is TRBJ2-7 and V is TRBV30, with D possibly matching TRBD1 (6 bases). The germline V gene encodes CDR1 GTSNPN and CDR2 SVGIG (reference sequence). V was trimmed by 2 bases and J by 9 bases, leaving 17 bases between them. The CDR3 length is 13 residues. This CDR3 reads CAWSLNRQDPQYF. For the CDR3, the DNA is TGTGCCTGGAGTTTAAACCGACAGGACCCGCAGTACTTC. Combining the CDR3 with reference TRBV30 and TRBJ2-7 gives the whole variable domain SQTIHQWPATLVQPVGSPLSLECTVEGTSNPNLYWYRQAAGRGLQLLFYSVGIGQISSEVPQNLSASRPQDRQFILSSKKLLLSDSGFYLCAWSLNRQDPQYFGPGTRLTVT.

This clone was seen once. The rearrangement joins TRBV18 to TRBJ1-2; 11 bases fit TRBD1. Per the germline V gene, CDR1 is KGHSH and CDR2 is LQKENI. The J segment lost 7 bases and the V segment lost 4 bases, leaving 8 bases of the junction unmatched. The CDR3 is made up of 15 amino acids. The chain's CDR3 is CASSQKRDRGSGYTF. In nucleotides, the CDR3 is TGTGCCAGCTCACAGAAACGGGACAGGGGGTCTGGCTACACCTTC.

V is TRBV6-4 and J is TRBJ1-1; 9 bases map to TRBD1. From germline, CDR1 is MRHNA and CDR2 SNTAGT. CDR3 length: 17 residues. The V segment lost 6 bases and the J segment 1 base; nucleotides outside the gene matches: 12. As DNA, the CDR3 is TGTGCCAGCAGGGAATACAGGGGGCATTCTAAGAACACTGAAGCTTTCTTT. This encodes CASREYRGHSKNTEAFF.

V gene TRBV19 combines with J gene TRBJ1-6; D is uncertain. The length of the CDR3 is 12 residues. CDR1 and CDR2 from the germline V gene are LNHDA and SQIVND (reference sequence). The V end was cut by 3 bases, the J end by 12 bases, with 9 bases between. The CDR3 nucleotides read TGTGCCAGTAGTATGGCACCGGGACCCCTCCACTTT. Translation: CASSMAPGPLHF. Filled out from reference TRBV19 and TRBJ1-6, the complete variable domain reads DGGITQSPKYLFRKEGQNVTLSCEQNLNHDAMYWYRQDPGQGLRLIYYSQIVNDFQKGDIAEGYSVSREKKESFPLTVTSAQKNPTAFYLCASSMAPGPLHFGNGTRLTVT.

J is TRBJ1-2 and V is TRBV28; D call uncertain. The V end lost 3 bases, the J end lost 0 bases, and 8 bases lay between the germline ends. Germline CDR1 is MDHEN and CDR2 is SYDVKM. The CDR3 is 14 residues long. The CDR3, as DNA: TGTGCCAGCAGTTTGGGCAGCCCTAACTATGGCTACACCTTC. Protein product: CASSLGSPNYGYTF.

J is TRBJ1-6 and V is TRBV30, with D unclear. Looked up from germline, CDR1 is GTSNPN and CDR2 is SVGIG (reference sequence). The CDR3 covers 14 residues. The germline V and J ends were trimmed by 5 bases and 10 bases, with 18 bases remaining between them. The CDR3 region is CAWCLRAVGSPLHF. The CDR3, as DNA: TGTGCCTGGTGTCTGAGGGCAGTTGGATCACCCCTCCACTTT. Drawing the rest from reference TRBV30 and TRBJ1-6, the complete variable domain is SQTIHQWPATLVQPVGSPLSLECTVEGTSNPNLYWYRQAAGRGLQLLFYSVGIGQISSEVPQNLSASRPQDRQFILSSKKLLLSDSGFYLCAWCLRAVGSPLHFGNGTRLTVT.

V is TRBV10-3 and J is TRBJ2-1; D remains unclear. Germline values: CDR1 ENHRY, CDR2 SYGVKD. V lost 3 bases and J lost 5, with 8 bases in between. The CDR3 is 13 amino acids. The CDR3 spells CAISDPKNNEQFF. The CDR3 DNA reads TGTGCCATCAGTGACCCCAAAAACAATGAGCAGTTCTTC.